This is a list of T cell receptor beta chains from one sample in a study of memory CD4+ T cells and cytomegalovirus serostatus. TCRdb's copy holds only in-frame clones and misses some; the assay was immunoSEQ multiplex PCR. The sample gives roughly 48,000 clones, around 83% of which show up once; about 1.3% is in the top ten. Sequencing was done on a sample of memory CD4+ T cells from blood. These receptors were collected from an adult in good health and CMV-seropositive. CDR3s include the opening cysteine and the closing phenylalanine or tryptophan. The order of the fields is V gene, clone size, J gene, D gene, CDR3 protein, CDR3 DNA. D genes are given only for firm matches. The size field is filled for only some rows; it gives once, few, many or a size class.

TRBV4-3	-	TRBJ2-3	-	CASSPRQVSTDTQYF	TGCGCCAGCAGTCCGAGACAAGTTAGCACAGATACGCAGTATTTT
TRBV28	-	TRBJ2-7	-	CASSLWQGRVVYEQYF	TGTGCCAGCAGTTTGTGGCAGGGACGAGTAGTCTACGAGCAGTACTTC
TRBV30	-	TRBJ2-7	TRBD1	CAWSVRGTGGEQYF	TGTGCCTGGAGTGTAAGGGGGACAGGAGGCGAGCAGTACTTC
TRBV6-1	-	TRBJ2-3	TRBD1	CASTRQGVGTQYF	TGTGCCAGCACCCGACAGGGAGTAGGTACGCAGTATTTT
TRBV27	-	TRBJ2-3	-	CASSLGGASTDTQYF	TGTGCCAGCAGTTTAGGCGGGGCTAGCACAGATACGCAGTATTTT
TRBV9	-	TRBJ1-1	-	CASSATAGTEAFF	TGTGCCAGCAGCGCGACCGCCGGCACTGAAGCTTTCTTT
TRBV28	-	TRBJ1-2	-	CASSLAHNYGYTF	TGTGCCAGCAGTTTAGCACATAACTATGGCTACACCTTC
TRBV6-1	-	TRBJ1-1	-	CASNLERNTEAFF	TGTGCCAGCAACCTCGAGAGGAACACTGAAGCTTTCTTT
TRBV19	few	TRBJ1-5	-	CASGNQNSNQPQHF	TGTGCCAGTGGGAACCAGAATAGCAATCAGCCCCAGCATTTT
TRBV30	-	TRBJ2-6	-	CAWSKSGANVLTF	TGTGCCTGGAGCAAGTCTGGGGCCAACGTCCTGACTTTC
TRBV11-2	-	TRBJ2-3	-	CASSFHPRLGTDTQYF	TGTGCCAGCAGCTTCCATCCGAGACTAGGGACAGATACGCAGTATTTT
TRBV13	few	TRBJ1-1	-	CASSTSGGNTEAFF	TGTGCCAGCAGCACGTCTGGGGGAAACACTGAAGCTTTCTTT
TRBV19	-	TRBJ1-3	TRBD1	CASTRQGARGNTIYF	TGTGCCAGTACCCGACAGGGGGCGCGTGGAAACACCATATATTTT
TRBV9	few	TRBJ2-5	-	CASSVTEIRETQYF	TGTGCCAGCAGCGTGACAGAGATCCGAGAGACCCAGTACTTC
TRBV29-1	-	TRBJ1-2	-	CSVEYNYGYTF	TGCAGCGTGGAGTATAACTATGGCTACACCTTC
TRBV5-1	-	TRBJ2-3	TRBD2	CASSPRLAGAGTDTQYF	TGCGCCAGCAGCCCCAGACTAGCGGGAGCTGGCACAGATACGCAGTATTTT
TRBV6-1	-	TRBJ2-1	-	CASKLSSSYNEQFF	TGTGCCAGCAAACTTTCAAGCTCCTACAATGAGCAGTTCTTC
TRBV7-2	-	TRBJ1-2	-	CASSEGVSNYGYTF	TGTGCCAGCAGCGAGGGTGTTAGTAACTATGGCTACACCTTC